This T cell receptor (beta chain) was sequenced during a study of blood T cell repertoires in COVID-19. Turning to the study itself: Samples came from the United States, Italy and Spain, spanning acute and convalescent COVID-19.

The V and J ends lost 4 bases and 7 bases, in that order; junction bases with no gene match: 16. This CDR3 contains 18 residues. In germline, CDR1 is MNHEY, CDR2 SMNVEV (reference sequence). This clone was recorded only once. Participants reported their clinical history, and cohort assignment relied on those reports. Generated by immunoSEQ multiplex PCR, the TCRdb table keeps only in-frame clones and is missing some. Here the sample spans around 280,000 clones, around 86% being singletons. The TCR originated in a woman aged 40 to 49 who had recovered from COVID-19. The chain is built from TRBV27 and TRBJ1-6, with 7 bases matching TRBD1. Sequences were obtained from PBMCs or T cells enriched from blood (not recorded which). CDR3 protein: CASSSFWDRNSINSPLHF. CDR3 coding DNA: TGTGCCAGCAGTTCATTCTGGGACAGAAACTCTATAAATTCACCCCTCCACTTT.